The clone carrying this T cell receptor beta chain was counted only a few times. Its target is unknown. The treatment: oral pan-JAK inhibitor, 5-10 mg twice daily. Alopecia areata patients provided lesional scalp punch biopsies and peripheral blood, both collected for the study. Both CD4+ and CD8+ T cells were separated by sorting PBMCs. The CDR3 is made up of 13 amino acids. V lost 4 bases to trimming and J lost 2 bases, with 8 bases between them. Looked up from germline, CDR1 is LNHDA and CDR2 is SQIVND (reference sequence). These data are taken from a study of CD8+ T cells in alopecia areata. Findings and caveats of the study: Compared with normal scalp, lesional scalp had higher clonality and more expanded CD8+ clones.

It was cDNA, reverse transcribed from extracted RNA, that served as the sequencing template. Data came from immunoSEQ multiplex PCR; TCRdb stores just in-frame clones and leaves some out. Of 180,000 or so clones in the sample, about 51% were seen once. This TCR derives from a human donor with alopecia areata. Specimen: CD8+ T cells sorted from blood, collected at approximately week 52, from a patient treated with tofacitinib. The V gene is TRBV19, the J gene TRBJ1-1; D gene unclear. The CDR3 DNA reads TGTGCCAGTAGTACCGGGCCTAACACTGAAGCTTTCTTT. Translated, it gives CASSTGPNTEAFF. Variable domain in full (rest from reference TRBV19 and TRBJ1-1): DGGITQSPKYLFRKEGQNVTLSCEQNLNHDAMYWYRQDPGQGLRLIYYSQIVNDFQKGDIAEGYSVSREKKESFPLTVTSAQKNPTAFYLCASSTGPNTEAFFGQGTRLTVV.